This T cell receptor beta chain stems from a study of type 1 regulatory T cells. Study in general: T-allo10 is an in vitro-generated, Tr1-enriched CD4 T cell product specific for alloantigen. Study-wide findings and caveats: Compared with non-type 1 regulatory T cells, type 1 regulatory T cells showed a more restricted TCR repertoire.

This clonotype was detected many times. Its matching antigen is unknown. TCRdb re-analysed the reads in MiXCR, keeping a single row per CDR3 protein. Here the sample spans 40,000 to 50,000 distinct CDR3 sequences, 12% being singletons. With V trimmed by 3 bases and J by 3 bases, 2 bases remained unmatched. Per germline, CDR1 KGHSH and CDR2 LQKENI. The CDR3 has 13 amino acids. This chain connects TRBV18 to TRBJ2-7, with TRBD1 matching 7 bases. This TCR was recovered from a human donor in good health. Sequencing was done on a sample of cultured non-Tr1 T cells, either the whole culture or a sorted T cell fraction (not recorded which). In DNA form, the CDR3 reads TGTGCCAGCTCACCGGACAGGAGCTACGAGCAGTACTTC. Its protein is CASSPDRSYEQYF.